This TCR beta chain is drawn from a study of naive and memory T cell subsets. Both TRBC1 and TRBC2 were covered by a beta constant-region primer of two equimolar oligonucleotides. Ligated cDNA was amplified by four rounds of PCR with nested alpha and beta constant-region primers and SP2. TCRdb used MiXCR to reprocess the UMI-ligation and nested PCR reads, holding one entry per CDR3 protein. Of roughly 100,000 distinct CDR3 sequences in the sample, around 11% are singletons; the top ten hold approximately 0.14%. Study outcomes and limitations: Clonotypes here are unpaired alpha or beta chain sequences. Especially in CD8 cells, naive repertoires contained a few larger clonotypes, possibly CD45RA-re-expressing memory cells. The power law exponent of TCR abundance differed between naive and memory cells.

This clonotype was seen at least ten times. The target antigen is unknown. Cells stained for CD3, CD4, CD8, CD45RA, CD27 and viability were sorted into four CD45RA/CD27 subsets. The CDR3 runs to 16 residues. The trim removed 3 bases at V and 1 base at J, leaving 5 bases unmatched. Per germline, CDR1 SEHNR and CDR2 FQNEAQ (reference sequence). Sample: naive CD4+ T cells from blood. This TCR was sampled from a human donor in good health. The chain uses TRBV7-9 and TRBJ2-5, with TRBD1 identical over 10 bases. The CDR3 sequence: CASSFPGTGAQETQYF. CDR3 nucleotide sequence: TGTGCCAGCAGCTTCCCTGGGACAGGGGCCCAAGAGACCCAGTACTTC.